This T cell receptor beta chain was documented in a study of blood T cell repertoires in COVID-19. Study details: The origin of the acute and convalescent COVID-19 samples was the United States, Italy and Spain. T cells, B-cell-depleted T cells, or PBMCs supplied cDNA or gDNA.

Donors were grouped by their self-reported clinical history. Data came from immunoSEQ multiplex PCR; TCRdb stores just in-frame clones and leaves some out. In the table there are under 300,000 clones, about 88% of which are singletons. This clone was counted between two and nine times. The specimen sequenced was PBMCs or T cells enriched from blood (not recorded which). The source is a woman between 45 and 60 years old who had recovered from COVID-19.

The CDR3 protein is CASSQGEAENTEAFF. The CDR3 region has the DNA TGTGCCAGCAGCCAAGGTGAGGCCGAAAACACTGAAGCTTTCTTT. The chain employs TRBV4-2 and TRBJ1-1; no clear D gene. CDR1 is LGHNA and CDR2 is YNFKEQ in the germline V gene. V dropped 1 base and J dropped 2 bases, with 11 bases sitting between them. The CDR3 length is 15 residues.